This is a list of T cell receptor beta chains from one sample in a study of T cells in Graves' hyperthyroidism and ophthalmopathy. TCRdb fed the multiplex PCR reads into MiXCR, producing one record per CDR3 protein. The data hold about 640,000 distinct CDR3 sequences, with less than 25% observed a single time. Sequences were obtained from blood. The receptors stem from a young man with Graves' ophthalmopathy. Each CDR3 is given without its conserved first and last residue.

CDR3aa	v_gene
ASSPASNPNYGYT	TRBV5-8
SVVLRGELF	TRBV29-1
ASSIASTGIEQF	TRBV19
ASKLGNTGELF	TRBV19
ASSSRNGRGNTEAF	TRBV6-5
ASSPAWGNQPQH	TRBV7-9
ASSPAQGSTEAF	TRBV28
ASRTSGNYEQY	TRBV11-2
AWSGSQGAEAF	TRBV30
SARDRSSGSADTQY	TRBV20-1
ASSVTGGDTGELF	TRBV2
ASSISLAGFYEQY	TRBV19
ASSAGTGGAGYT	TRBV28
ASSYSPNMEENTEAF	TRBV6-1
ASSEAPQTQY	TRBV2
ASSYSLGQGMQQY	TRBV6-5
ASSQDGGKVNEKLF	TRBV4-3
ASSFYTEAF	TRBV12-3/TRBV12-4
ASSPGGTSRPGELF	TRBV18
ATSDPGLAGDSDTQY	TRBV24-1
ASTAHGRALSGGLF	TRBV6-1
ASGESAGGDWETQY	TRBV6-1
ASSEREAGAMREQY	TRBV2
ASSARDRGPSGQY	TRBV19
ASSVLVVHNEQF	TRBV7-2
ASSIIHRGNEQY	TRBV7-9
AWSAGQGRGANVLT	TRBV30
ASSIGIRDTEAF	TRBV19
ASSQDTSRVGELF	TRBV4-1